Below, 13 T cell receptor beta chains from the same sample are listed, as sequenced in a study of CD8 T cells in ankylosing spondylitis. The study, taken as a whole, reports: Blood of patients with ankylosing spondylitis appeared to be characterized by a TCR beta motif of eight highly homologous variants.

These receptors have no identified antigens. Each CDR3 protein is one row after TCRdb ran MiXCR on the 5' RACE reads. The sample yields 400,000 or so distinct CDR3 sequences, roughly 27% seen once. Material for sequencing was blood, either unsorted or a sorted T cell fraction (not recorded which). These receptors came from a male donor with ankylosing spondylitis.

The chain combines TRBV2 with TRBJ2-2; a possible D gene is TRBD1 (6 bases). The V end lost 5 bases, the J end lost 3 bases, and 13 bases lay between the germline ends. CDR1 SNHLY and CDR2 FYNNEI come from the germline V gene. CDR3 length: 15 residues. CDR3 sequence: CASSFDRTDTGELFF. The CDR3, as DNA: TGTGCCAGCAGTTTTGACAGGACCGACACCGGGGAGCTGTTTTTT.

This chain uses TRBV29-1 with TRBJ2-1, with a tentative D call TRBD2 (7 bases). CDR1 and CDR2 from the germline V gene are SQVTM and ANQGSEA. The CDR3 loop spans 14 amino acids. V lost 4 bases and J lost 2, with 12 bases in between. DNA of the CDR3: TGCAGCGTTGCACGGGGGGCCGCCTACAATGAGCAGTTCTTC. It specifies CSVARGAAYNEQFF.

This clonotype has a handful of counts. This chain connects TRBV27 to TRBJ2-3, with D unresolved. Germline V lookup: CDR1 MNHEY, CDR2 SMNVEV (reference sequence). The length of the CDR3 is 14 residues. Trimming removed 2 bases from V and 0 bases from J, with 6 bases in between. The DNA of the CDR3 is TGTGCCAGCAGTTTAATTTCTAGCACAGATACGCAGTATTTT. Translating gives CASSLISSTDTQYF.

The CDR3 here is CASSSITGGNNEQFF. CDR3 nucleotides: TGTGCCAGCAGCTCGATCACGGGAGGTAACAATGAGCAGTTCTTC. The chain employs TRBV11-2 and TRBJ2-1; TRBD2 agrees at 7 bases. The V and J ends lost 4 bases and 5 bases, in that order; junction bases with no gene match: 8. CDR1 is SGHAT, CDR2 FQNNGV, per germline. The CDR3 totals 15 residues.

There are a few counts of this clonotype. The chain recombines TRBV29-1 with TRBJ2-5, with TRBD2 matching 8 bases. The V and J ends lost 4 bases and 0 bases, in that order; junction bases with no gene match: 4. Germline assignment: CDR1 SQVTM and CDR2 ANQGSEA. The CDR3 contains 14 residues. DNA for the CDR3: TGCAGCGTTGGTGGCGGGAGGTACCAAGAGACCCAGTACTTC. Its protein is CSVGGGRYQETQYF.

Details on this clonotype: A much larger clone sits a single nucleotide away, making a read error possible. The chain employs TRBV12-3 or TRBV12-4 and TRBJ1-1; D uncertain. There are 13 residues in the CDR3. V dropped 3 bases and J dropped 2 bases, with 7 bases sitting between them. CDR3 residues: CASSFWVNTEAFF. In nucleotides, the CDR3 is TGTGCCAGCAGTTTTTGGGTTAACACTGAAGCTTTCTTT.

The chain couples TRBV11-2 to TRBJ1-2; the match to TRBD1 covers 8 bases. Germline trimming cut 5 bases from V and 7 bases from J; bases unmatched to any gene: 9. Germline CDR1 reads SGHAT; CDR2 reads FQNNGV. CDR3 size: 14 residues. The CDR3 sequence: CASSTGQGIGGYTF. The CDR3 nucleotides are TGTGCCAGCAGCACCGGACAGGGTATAGGTGGCTACACCTTC.

The table lists this clonotype with a few counts. The chain couples TRBV29-1 to TRBJ1-4; D may be TRBD1 (5 bases). The CDR3 sequence is 14 residues long. The germline CDR1 and CDR2 sequences are SQVTM and ANQGSEA. V lost 7 bases and J lost 0, with 12 bases in between. The CDR3 spells CSAFGAATNEKLFF. Written as DNA, the CDR3 is TGCAGCGCCTTCGGGGCCGCAACTAATGAAAAACTGTTTTTT.

The chain carries TRBV3-1 and TRBJ1-1; weak D call: TRBD1 (5 bases). The CDR3 runs 13 residues. Trimming took off 5 bases at V and 7 bases at J, with 14 bases between the two ends. Germline V CDR1 and CDR2: LGHDT, YNNKEL (reference sequence). The CDR3 DNA is TGTGCCAGCAGCTCGCAGGGAGCCGGTGAAGCTTTCTTT. This gives the protein CASSSQGAGEAFF.

The chain joins TRBV20-1 to TRBJ1-1, with D possibly TRBD1 on 5 matching bases. CDR1 is DFQATT, CDR2 SNEGSKA, per germline (reference sequence). Trimming cost V 6 bases and J 1 base, with 12 bases left between them. The CDR3 has 13 amino acids. Here the CDR3 reads CSAQRGKNTEAFF. The DNA for the CDR3 is TGCAGTGCCCAACGGGGGAAGAACACTGAAGCTTTCTTT.

The chain has TRBV4-2 and TRBJ1-1; D gene ambiguous. CDR1 is LGHNA, CDR2 YNFKEQ, per germline. V shed 0 bases and J shed 4 bases, with 9 bases lying between them. CDR3 length equals 14 residues. CDR3 sequence (DNA): TGTGCCAGCAGCCAAGATCCCGCCCCCACTGAAGCTTTCTTT. Amino acids: CASSQDPAPTEAFF.

This clonotype was seen a handful of times. This rearrangement joins TRBV12-3 or TRBV12-4 to TRBJ2-3; D is perhaps TRBD1 (6 bases). This CDR3 contains 15 residues. V dropped 2 bases and J dropped 2 bases, with 11 bases sitting between them. The CDR3 bases are TGTGCCAGCAGTTTAACAGGGATCGTCACAGATACGCAGTATTTT. Translating it yields CASSLTGIVTDTQYF.

The rearrangement uses TRBV20-1 and TRBJ2-1; TRBD2 agrees at 10 bases. CDR3 length: 16 amino acids. Unmatched junction bases numbered 7, after V lost 5 bases and J lost 0 bases. From germline, CDR1 is DFQATT and CDR2 SNEGSKA (reference sequence). CDR3 loop: CSAFRLAGSSYNEQFF. As DNA, the CDR3 is TGCAGTGCTTTTAGACTAGCGGGCAGCTCCTACAATGAGCAGTTCTTC.